This T cell receptor (beta chain) was captured in a study of memory CD4+ T cells and cytomegalovirus serostatus. Study-level points and caveats: Repertoires predicted CMV serostatus with median bootstrapped AUC of 0.95. 67 of 164 known CMV-associated TCRbeta sequences appeared in CD4+ memory.

Single viable CD3+CD4+CD8-CD45RO+ cells were sorted as the memory CD4+ T cells. After thawing, CD4+ T cells were positively selected. Per the original methods: After removing out-of-frame reads, 2 million to 2.5 million distinct TCRbeta sequences remained. Assay used: immunoSEQ multiplex PCR; TCRdb lists only in-frame clones, some missing. V, J and clone size are taken as reported in that table, and D and trimming were inferred from the DNA itself. The profile shows 45,000 to 60,000 clones, roughly four fifths of them singletons. With respect to this clone: Its specificity is unknown.

The CDR3 loop spans 18 amino acids. Germline CDR1 is SGHAT and CDR2 is FQNNGV. V dropped 0 bases and J dropped 3 bases, with 15 bases sitting between them. The V call is TRBV11-2, the J call TRBJ2-6; D tentatively reads TRBD1 or TRBD2 (6 bases each). This sequence originates from an adult in good health and CMV-seropositive. The sample comprised memory CD4+ T cells from blood. The CDR3 loop is CASSLDTWGARGANVLTF. The CDR3 DNA reads as TGTGCCAGCAGCTTAGATACTTGGGGGGCGCGTGGGGCCAACGTCCTGACTTTC.